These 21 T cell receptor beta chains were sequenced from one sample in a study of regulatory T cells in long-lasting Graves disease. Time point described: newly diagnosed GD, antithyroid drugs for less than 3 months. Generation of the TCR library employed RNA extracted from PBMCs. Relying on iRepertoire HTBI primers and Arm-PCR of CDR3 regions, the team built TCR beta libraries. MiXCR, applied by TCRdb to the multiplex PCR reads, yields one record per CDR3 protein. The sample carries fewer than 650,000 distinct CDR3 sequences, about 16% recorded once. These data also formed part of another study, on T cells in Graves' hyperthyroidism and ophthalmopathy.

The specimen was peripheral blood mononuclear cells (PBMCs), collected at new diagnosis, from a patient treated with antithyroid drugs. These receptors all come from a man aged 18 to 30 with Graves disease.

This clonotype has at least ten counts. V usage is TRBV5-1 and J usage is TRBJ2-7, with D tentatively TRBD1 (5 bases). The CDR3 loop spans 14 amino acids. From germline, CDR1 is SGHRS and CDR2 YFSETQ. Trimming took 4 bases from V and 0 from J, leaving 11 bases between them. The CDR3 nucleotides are TGCGCCAGCAGCCCAGGGTCCCTCTCCTACGAGCAGTACTTC. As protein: CASSPGSLSYEQYF.

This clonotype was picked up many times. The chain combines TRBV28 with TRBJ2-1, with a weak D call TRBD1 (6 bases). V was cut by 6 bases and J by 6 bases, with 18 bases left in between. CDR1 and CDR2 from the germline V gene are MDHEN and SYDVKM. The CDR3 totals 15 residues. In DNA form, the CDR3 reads TGTGCCAGCAGCCTCCTCGCAGGGGAGCTCAATGAGCAGTTCTTC. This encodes CASSLLAGELNEQFF.

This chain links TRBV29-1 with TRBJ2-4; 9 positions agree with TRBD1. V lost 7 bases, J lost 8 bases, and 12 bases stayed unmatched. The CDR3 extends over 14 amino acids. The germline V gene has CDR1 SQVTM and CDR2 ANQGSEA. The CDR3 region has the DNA TGCAGCGGCTCTTTGGGACAGGGAGGGGACATTCAGTACTTC. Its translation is CSGSLGQGGDIQYF.

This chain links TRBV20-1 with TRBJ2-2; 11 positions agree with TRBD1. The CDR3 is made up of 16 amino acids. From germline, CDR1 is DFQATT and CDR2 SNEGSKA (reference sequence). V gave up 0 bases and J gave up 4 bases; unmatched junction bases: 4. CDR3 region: CSARELGTGGTGELFF. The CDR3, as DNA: TGCAGTGCTAGAGAGTTGGGGACAGGGGGCACCGGGGAGCTGTTTTTT.

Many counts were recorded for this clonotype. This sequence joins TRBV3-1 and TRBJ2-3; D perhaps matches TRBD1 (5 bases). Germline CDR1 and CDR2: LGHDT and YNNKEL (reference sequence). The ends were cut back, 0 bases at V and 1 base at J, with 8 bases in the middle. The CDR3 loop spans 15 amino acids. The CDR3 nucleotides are TGTGCCAGCAGCCAAGATCCACAGGGCACAGATACGCAGTATTTT. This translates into CASSQDPQGTDTQYF.

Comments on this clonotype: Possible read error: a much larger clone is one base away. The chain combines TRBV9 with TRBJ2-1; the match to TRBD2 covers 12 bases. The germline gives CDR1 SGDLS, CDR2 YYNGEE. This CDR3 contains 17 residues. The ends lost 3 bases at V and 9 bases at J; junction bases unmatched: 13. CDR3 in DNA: TGTGCCAGCAGCGCTCTAGCGGGAGGGCGCCGGAGAGGTGAGCAGTTCTTC. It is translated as CASSALAGGRRRGEQFF.

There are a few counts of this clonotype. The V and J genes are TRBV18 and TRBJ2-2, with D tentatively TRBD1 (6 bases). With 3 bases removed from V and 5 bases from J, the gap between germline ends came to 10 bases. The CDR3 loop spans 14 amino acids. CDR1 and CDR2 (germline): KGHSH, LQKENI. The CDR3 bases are TGTGCCAGCTCACCCTTCACAGGGACCGGGGAGCTGTTTTTT. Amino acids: CASSPFTGTGELFF.

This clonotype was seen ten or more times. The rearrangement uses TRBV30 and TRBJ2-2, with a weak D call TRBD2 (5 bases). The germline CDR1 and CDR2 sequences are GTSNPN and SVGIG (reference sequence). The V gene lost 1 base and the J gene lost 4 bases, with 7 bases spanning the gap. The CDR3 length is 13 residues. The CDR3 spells CAWSAGFTGELFF. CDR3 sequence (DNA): TGTGCCTGGAGTGCGGGGTTCACCGGGGAGCTGTTTTTT.

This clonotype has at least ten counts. CDR3: CASRGQSEKLFF. DNA for the CDR3: TGTGCCAGCAGGGGACAGAGCGAAAAACTGTTTTTT. The chain is built from TRBV28 and TRBJ1-4; 7 positions match TRBD1. Germline CDR1 reads MDHEN; CDR2 reads SYDVKM. This CDR3 is built from 12 residues. The trim removed 6 bases at V and 8 bases at J, leaving 3 bases unmatched.

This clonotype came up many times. The CDR3 loop reads CASSEENQPQHF. The DNA of the CDR3 is TGTGCCAGCAGTGAGGAGAATCAGCCCCAGCATTTT. V usage is TRBV12-3 or TRBV12-4 and J usage is TRBJ1-5; D ambiguous. The CDR3 sequence is 12 residues long. Trimming left V 5 bases short and J 4 bases short, with 6 bases between.

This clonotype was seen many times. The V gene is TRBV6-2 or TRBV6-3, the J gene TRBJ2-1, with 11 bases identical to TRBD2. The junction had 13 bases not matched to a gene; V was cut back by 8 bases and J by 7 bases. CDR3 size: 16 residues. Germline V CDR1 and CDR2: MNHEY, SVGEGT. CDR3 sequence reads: CASVGTSGPKGNEQFF. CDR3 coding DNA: TGTGCCAGCGTCGGGACTAGCGGTCCAAAAGGGAATGAGCAGTTCTTC.

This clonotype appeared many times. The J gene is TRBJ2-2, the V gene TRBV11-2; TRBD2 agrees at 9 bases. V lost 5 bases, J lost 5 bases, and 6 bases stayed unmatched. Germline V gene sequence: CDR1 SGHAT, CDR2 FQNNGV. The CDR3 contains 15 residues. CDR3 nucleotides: TGTGCCAGCAGCCGAGGGACTAGCAGTACCGGGGAGCTGTTTTTT. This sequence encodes CASSRGTSSTGELFF.

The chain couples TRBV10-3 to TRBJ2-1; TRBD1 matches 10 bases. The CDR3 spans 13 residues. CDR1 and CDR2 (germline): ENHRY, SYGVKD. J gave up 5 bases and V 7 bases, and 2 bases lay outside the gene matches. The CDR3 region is CAIMGTGDNEQFF. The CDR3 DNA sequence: TGTGCCATCATGGGGACAGGGGACAATGAGCAGTTCTTC.

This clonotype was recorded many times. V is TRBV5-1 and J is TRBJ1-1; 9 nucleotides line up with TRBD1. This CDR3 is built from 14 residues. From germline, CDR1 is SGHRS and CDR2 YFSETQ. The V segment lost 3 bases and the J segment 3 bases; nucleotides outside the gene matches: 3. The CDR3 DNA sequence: TGCGCCAGCAGCTCGGGACAGGGTTACACTGAAGCTTTCTTT. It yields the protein CASSSGQGYTEAFF.

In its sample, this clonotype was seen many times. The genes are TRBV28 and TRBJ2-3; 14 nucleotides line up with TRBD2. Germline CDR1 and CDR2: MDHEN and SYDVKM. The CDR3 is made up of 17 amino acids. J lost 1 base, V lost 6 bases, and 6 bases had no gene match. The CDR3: CASSYLTSGRGTDTQYF. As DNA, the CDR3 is TGTGCCAGCAGCTACCTGACTAGCGGGAGGGGCACAGATACGCAGTATTTT.

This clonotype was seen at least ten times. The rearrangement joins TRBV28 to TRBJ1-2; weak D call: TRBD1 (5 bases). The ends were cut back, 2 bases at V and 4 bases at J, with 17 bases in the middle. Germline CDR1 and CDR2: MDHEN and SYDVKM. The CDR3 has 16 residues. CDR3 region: CASSLTVGGTAYGYTF. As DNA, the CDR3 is TGTGCCAGCAGTTTAACCGTGGGGGGAACGGCCTATGGCTACACCTTC.

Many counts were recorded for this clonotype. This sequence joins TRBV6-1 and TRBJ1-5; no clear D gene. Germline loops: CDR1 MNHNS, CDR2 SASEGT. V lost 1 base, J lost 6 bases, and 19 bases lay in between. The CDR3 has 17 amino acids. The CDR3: CASSEVAGRWTGQPQHF. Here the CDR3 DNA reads TGTGCCAGCAGTGAAGTGGCGGGGAGGTGGACCGGTCAGCCCCAGCATTTT.

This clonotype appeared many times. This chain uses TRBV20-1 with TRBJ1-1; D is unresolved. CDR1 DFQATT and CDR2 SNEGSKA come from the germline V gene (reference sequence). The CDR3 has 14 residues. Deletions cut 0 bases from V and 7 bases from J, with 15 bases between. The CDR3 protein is CSAREVQTVVEAFF. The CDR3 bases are TGCAGTGCTAGAGAGGTACAGACCGTGGTTGAAGCTTTCTTT.

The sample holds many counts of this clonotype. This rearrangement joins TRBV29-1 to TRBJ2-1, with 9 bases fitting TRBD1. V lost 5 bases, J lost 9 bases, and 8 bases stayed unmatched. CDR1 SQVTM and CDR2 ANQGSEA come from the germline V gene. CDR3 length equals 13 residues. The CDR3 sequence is CSVLPGQGSEQFF. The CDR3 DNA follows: TGCAGCGTTCTTCCCGGACAGGGGAGTGAGCAGTTCTTC.

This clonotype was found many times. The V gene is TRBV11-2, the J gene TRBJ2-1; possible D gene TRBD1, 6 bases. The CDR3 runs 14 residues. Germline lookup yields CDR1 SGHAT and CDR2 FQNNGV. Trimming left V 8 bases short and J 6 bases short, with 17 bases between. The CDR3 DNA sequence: TGTGCCAGCGGGATTACAGGGAATTTCAATGAGCAGTTCTTC. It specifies CASGITGNFNEQFF. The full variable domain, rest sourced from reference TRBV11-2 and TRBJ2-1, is EAGVAQSPRYKIIEKRQSVAFWCNPISGHATLYWYQQILGQGPKLLIQFQNNGVVDDSQLPKDRFSAERLKGVDSTLKIQPAKLEDSAVYLCASGITGNFNEQFFGPGTRLTVL.

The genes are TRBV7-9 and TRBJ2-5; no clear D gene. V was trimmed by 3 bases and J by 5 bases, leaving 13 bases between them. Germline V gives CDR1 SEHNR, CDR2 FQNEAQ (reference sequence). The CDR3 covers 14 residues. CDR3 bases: TGTGCCAGCAGCTTTTCCCGAGGTTGGGAGACCCAGTACTTC. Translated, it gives CASSFSRGWETQYF. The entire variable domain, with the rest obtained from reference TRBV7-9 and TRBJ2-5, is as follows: DTGVSQNPRHKITKRGQNVTFRCDPISEHNRLYWYRQTLGQGPEFLTYFQNEAQLEKSRLLSDRFSAERPKGSFSTLEIQRTEQGDSAMYLCASSFSRGWETQYFGPGTRLLVL.